Presented here are 9 T cell receptor beta chains from one specimen sequenced in a study of T cell repertoires in cytomegalovirus infection (dated by TCRdb to 2018 to 2020). The antigens these receptors bind are not known. The instrument was an Illumina HiSeq 1500. TCRdb passed the public sequencing reads through fastp at Q25 and MiXCR, retaining productive beta sequences. Every distinct CDR3 protein forms one entry, paired with its most common genes and DNA. The sample table lists under 350,000 distinct CDR3 sequences, about 20% of them with a count of one. The ten largest account for roughly 20% of the sample. This specimen's treatment or condition label, interpreted: in vitro stimulation with specific CMV peptide epitopes to enrich CMV-specific T cells. Sequences were derived from cultured PBMCs, sampled from culture after CMV antigen stimulation. The receptor set was obtained from a human donor in good health (CMV status not recorded). Some clones in this sample may be carry-over from other donors' samples.

The chain employs TRBV14 and TRBJ2-1; unclear D gene. This CDR3 is built from 16 residues. Per germline, CDR1 SGHDN and CDR2 FVKESK. Trimming left V 2 bases short and J 6 bases short, with 17 bases between. CDR3: CASSQMGGVVSNEQFF. The CDR3 region has the DNA TGTGCCAGCAGCCAAATGGGCGGAGTAGTATCCAATGAGCAGTTCTTC. The complete variable domain, with remaining parts taken from reference TRBV14 and TRBJ2-1, reads EAGVTQFPSHSVIEKGQTVTLRCDPISGHDNLYWYRRVMGKEIKFLLHFVKESKQDESGMPNNRFLAERTGGTYSTLKVQPAELEDSGVYFCASSQMGGVVSNEQFFGPGTRLTVL.

This clonotype came up many times. The chain is built from TRBV7-2 and TRBJ2-5, with D perhaps matching TRBD1 (7 bases). With 6 bases removed from V and 5 bases from J, the gap between germline ends came to 16 bases. The CDR3 has 14 amino acids. From germline, CDR1 is SGHTA and CDR2 FQGNSA. In DNA, the CDR3 is TGTGCCAGCAGACCAGGGGGGAGTGAGGAGACCCAGTACTTC. Residues: CASRPGGSEETQYF.

This clonotype has a handful of counts. The rearrangement joins TRBV6-1 to TRBJ2-5; possibly TRBD1 for D (6 bases). Deletions cut 5 bases from V and 1 base from J, with 14 bases between. The CDR3 is 15 amino acids. Germline CDR1 and CDR2: MNHNS and SASEGT. The CDR3 nucleotides are TGTGCCAGCAGTCGTAACAGGGACCCCCAAGAGACCCAGTACTTC. It translates to CASSRNRDPQETQYF.

The rearrangement links TRBV11-2 to TRBJ2-3, with D perhaps TRBD2 (5 bases). Germline-derived CDR1 and CDR2 are SGHAT and FQNNGV. V shed 6 bases and J shed 0 bases, with 7 bases lying between them. This CDR3 is built from 13 residues. The CDR3 loop is CASRRVSTDTQYF. As DNA, the CDR3 is TGTGCCAGCAGGCGGGTCAGCACAGATACGCAGTATTTT.

This clonotype was detected ten times or more. The rearrangement links TRBV7-2 to TRBJ2-3; possible D gene TRBD2, 5 bases. CDR3 length: 13 residues. V was clipped by 5 bases and J by 9 bases, with 15 bases between them. Germline V gene lookup returns CDR1 SGHTA and CDR2 FQGNSA. In DNA form, the CDR3 reads TGTGCCAGCAGCCCCCTCCACGGCGGGACGCAGTATTTT. As protein: CASSPLHGGTQYF.

The gene calls are TRBV19 and TRBJ2-5, with D perhaps matching TRBD1 (5 bases). The CDR3 is 14 amino acids. The germline V gene encodes CDR1 LNHDA and CDR2 SQIVND (reference sequence). The V end lost 2 bases, the J end lost 5 bases, and 12 bases lay between the germline ends. For the CDR3, the DNA is TGTGCCAGTAGTATACTCCCAGGGATGGAGACCCAGTACTTC. Protein: CASSILPGMETQYF.

At least ten counts were recorded for this clonotype. The chain combines TRBV6-2 or TRBV6-3 with TRBJ2-3; D remains ambiguous. This CDR3 region has 14 residues. The V gene's germline CDR1 is MNHEY and CDR2 SVGEGT. The V end was cut by 6 bases, the J end by 2 bases, with 12 bases between. The CDR3 DNA reads as TGTGCCAGCAGAGATCGGCTCATCACAGATACGCAGTATTTT. Translation: CASRDRLITDTQYF.

This chain uses TRBV5-6 with TRBJ1-1; D gene unclear. The ends were cut back, 6 bases at V and 4 bases at J, with 16 bases in the middle. Germline V gene data show CDR1 as SGHDT and CDR2 as YYEEEE. The CDR3 has 14 residues. In DNA, the CDR3 is TGTGCCAGCACCTTCGTCACGGGAGGCACTGAAGCTTTCTTT. It translates to CASTFVTGGTEAFF.

This clonotype was seen at least ten times. CDR3 region: CASCEGLGSGQETQYF. The CDR3 nucleotides are TGTGCCAGCTGCGAAGGGTTGGGTAGCGGACAAGAGACCCAGTACTTC. The chain employs TRBV7-2 and TRBJ2-5, with a possible D match to TRBD2 (6 bases). CDR3 length: 16 amino acids. Germline V gene sequence: CDR1 SGHTA, CDR2 FQGNSA. Trimming cost V 8 bases and J 2 bases, with 21 bases left between them.